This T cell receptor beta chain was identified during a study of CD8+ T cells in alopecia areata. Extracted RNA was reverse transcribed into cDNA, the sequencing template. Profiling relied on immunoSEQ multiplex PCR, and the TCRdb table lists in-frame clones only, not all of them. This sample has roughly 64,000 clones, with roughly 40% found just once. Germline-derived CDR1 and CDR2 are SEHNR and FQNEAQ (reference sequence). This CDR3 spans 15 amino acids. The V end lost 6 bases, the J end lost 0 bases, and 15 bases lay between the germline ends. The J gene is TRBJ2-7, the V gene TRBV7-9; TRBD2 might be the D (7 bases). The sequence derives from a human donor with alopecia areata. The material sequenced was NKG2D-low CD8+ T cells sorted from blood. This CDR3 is CASSHPGGSSYEQYF. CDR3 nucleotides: TGTGCCAGCAGTCACCCGGGGGGCAGCTCCTACGAGCAGTACTTC. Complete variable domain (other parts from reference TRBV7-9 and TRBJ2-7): DTGVSQNPRHKITKRGQNVTFRCDPISEHNRLYWYRQTLGQGPEFLTYFQNEAQLEKSRLLSDRFSAERPKGSFSTLEIQRTEQGDSAMYLCASSHPGGSSYEQYFGPGTRLTVT.